The TCR beta chain under discussion was sequenced for a study of cytomegalovirus exposure and HLA in healthy donors (TCRdb year 2017). General notes on the study: According to an earlier analysis of 450 to 650 of the donors, 150 million to 200 million T cells yielded 90 million to 140 million unique TCR beta sequences and 276 Gb of sequence data. About 280 gigabases of sequencing data and around 90 million unique TCR sequences made up an early release that covered nearly 650 HLA-typed donors. Among the approximately 400 genotyped donors, about 85% belonged to the genetic ancestry cluster associated with self-reported Caucasian donors. The study aimed to test whether cataloging public T cell receptors could reveal signatures of past pathogen exposure. The study used immunosequencing to profile the T cell repertoires of hundreds of subjects and linked those repertoires to cytomegalovirus serostatus. Along with the roughly 670-subject first cohort, a separate validation cohort of over a hundred different subjects was used. The study combined high-throughput TCR immunosequencing, statistical association of individual TCRs with disease status, and machine learning to predict cytomegalovirus infection status. To study patterns of TCR occurrence, a later analysis re-analyzed previously published TCR beta repertoires from around 660 donors and added high-resolution HLA genotyping. Rather than using new phenotypic data, the later analysis identified candidate immune exposures from TCR beta sequences and from how often those sequences occurred across donors. To decide whether each TCR beta V gene segment behaved as functional or pseudogenic, an earlier analysis of over 500 of the donors relied on high-throughput TCR beta sequencing. Donor age, sex, ethnicity and CMV serostatus were compiled alongside the repertoire data. Genome-wide SNP genotypes for about 65% of the roughly 670 donors were used in a later genetic analysis, which treated that subset as a discovery cohort. All discovery cohort repertoires had been generated using a single sequencing platform. Class I and class II HLA loci were covered by the typing at four-digit resolution. Typing coverage varied by locus: roughly 620-630 donors for A, B, C, DRB1 and DQB1; under 550 for DQA1; some 610 for DPA1; fewer than 480 for DPB1. Roughly five DR-DQ haplotypes were handled as single units for association and clustering because linkage in the cohort was strong. Across some 400 genotyped donors of the cohort, an average of about 240,000 unique TCR beta nucleotide sequences per donor were sequenced, and roughly 20% of those sequences were non-productive. Beyond this particular receptor, the publication reports: HLA typing was unavailable for some donors at each locus, so association tests used only the typed subset. In a later genetic analysis, a missense DCLRE1C variant was associated with V-gene and J-gene trimming of TCR beta chains, and the association was replicated in an independent cohort. Specific HLA alleles were associated with over 15,000 TCR beta sequences at a false discovery rate of 0.05 in a later analysis. According to a later genetic analysis, donors in an Asian-associated ancestry cluster had fewer N-insertions in productive TCRs than the roughly 700-donor mean. Seventeen rarely observed V segments, including chromosome 9 orphons, were excluded from the earlier analysis of several hundred of the donors because counts were too low. Roughly uniform sequencing depth across donors was assumed in presence/absence analyses, although this assumption may not hold. When HLA alleles, especially DR and DQ, strongly co-occurred, attributing TCR associations to individual alleles was difficult. A later analysis reported that several top co-occurrence clusters appeared linked to parvovirus B19, influenza, CMV and Epstein-Barr virus. According to a later analysis, most CMV-associated TCR beta chains appeared to be HLA-restricted, and the HLA associations seemed to be driven largely by CMV exposure. According to a later analysis, TCR association rates differed among HLA loci, with DRB1 alleles showing the most associated TCRs and HLA-C alleles showing the fewest. A cluster of highly shared sequence variants was judged likely to be a technical artifact of the sequencing pipeline. Only TCR beta chains were sequenced in this cohort, and the absence of alpha or paired-chain data limited detectable features. Broadly in line with IMGT annotations, most TCR beta V segments showed up in productive rearrangements about 87% or about 30% of the time in an earlier analysis of 450 to 750 of the donors. A few of the identified cytomegalovirus-associated TCR beta chains were confirmed in vitro to be specific for cytomegalovirus antigens. Compared with equally common non-associated chains, HLA-associated TCR beta chains in a later analysis were more clonally expanded and had lower generation probabilities. The authors suggested that the approach could potentially be generalized to other disease states and immunological phenotypes. The study listed 150 to 200 TCR beta chains as associated with cytomegalovirus. For the cohort, immune exposure information was limited to CMV serostatus. Correlated functional status among segregating V segments might reflect linkage disequilibrium, but an unknown experimental factor could not be ruled out. The classifier was reported to diagnose cytomegalovirus status with high specificity and sensitivity in both the original and validation cohorts. A further reported finding was that TCR beta sequences accurately predicted the HLA-A and HLA-B alleles for most subjects in the first cohort. Across donors, most TCR sequences were observed very rarely, whereas some public TCRs were present in many individuals.

Library preparation used the immunoSEQ multiplex PCR assay. A mixture of 60 forward primers for TCR Vbeta segments and 13 reverse primers for TCR Jbeta segments was used in the multiplex PCR. The CDR3 region of rearranged TCR beta genes was amplified from genomic DNA by a multiplex PCR assay. On the Illumina HiSeq System, the amplified TCR beta libraries were sequenced as 87-base-pair reads. As for the original processing: A later analysis tallied tens of millions of unique TCR beta chains across the 666 repertoires, and about 12 million of those chains were shared by two or more donors. A nearest-neighbor algorithm error-corrected the raw reads and collapsed the reads into unique sequences, merging closely related sequences to remove PCR and sequencing errors. CDR3 sequences were aligned to IMGT reference sequences to assign V, D and J gene segments. For a sequence to be retained, a match of at least six nucleotides was required to both a V gene segment and a J gene segment. Rearrangements were called productive when the CDR3 lacked stop codons and stayed in frame with V and J; all others were non-productive. CDR3 was defined by IMGT convention, running from the second conserved V-encoded cysteine to the conserved J-encoded phenylalanine. The earlier analysis of a few hundred of the donors excluded any sequence lacking an unambiguous match to a single V gene segment. An earlier analysis of several hundred of the donors called V segments functional above 56.7% productive rearrangements and segregating when the between-donor standard deviation exceeded 5%. A statistical classification framework was built for diagnosing cytomegalovirus status from the catalog of TCR beta chain sequences. In a later analysis, TCR nucleotide sequences were compared against IMGT/GENE-DB human TR gene sequences so that V and J genes could be assigned. In a later analysis, CDR3 sequences and most-parsimonious VDJ recombination scenarios were assigned using the TCRdist pipeline. In a later analysis, every TCR beta chain was defined by the combination of its CDR3 amino acid sequence and its V-gene family, and reads without a unique V-gene family were dropped. In a later analysis, 450 to 600 highly shared, low-generation-probability nucleotide sequences were removed to address suspected cross-contamination and a sequencing artifact. In a later analysis, a clonal expansion index for each public chain was calculated from normalized within-repertoire ranks of inferred template counts. In a later analysis, generation probabilities were computed using a VDJ recombination model fitted to out-of-frame rearrangements, and the results were checked against IGoR. A later analysis scored TCR-TCR, TCR-HLA and TCR-CMV co-occurrence with hypergeometric tests, applying a repertoire-size bias correction to TCR pairs. False discovery rates were estimated in a later analysis by permuting HLA or CMV assignments 20 times. In a later analysis, co-occurring TCRs were grouped with DBSCAN, and TCRdist sequence similarity was added when clustering was performed within HLA-allele-positive subsets. Repertoires with fewer than 30,000 or more than 120,000 public chains, plus five repertoires with anomalous nucleotide sharing, were excluded from co-occurrence clustering. Sourced from immuneACCESS, this table was stored by TCRdb with only in-frame sequences that have V and J called. A share of the clones is absent; for the studies checked, an unresolved V gene accounts for under half, and the remainder has no known explanation. That table supplies the V and J calls and clone size; D and trimming were determined from the DNA. The table held for this sample gives roughly 34,000 clones. Of the sample, roughly 4.7% is held by the ten largest clones.

In the case of this clone: The target of this receptor is not known.

The cohort was made up of several hundred healthy bone marrow donors. At the time of sampling, all cohort members were nominally healthy, though unrecorded immune exposures were likely present. The donor tested CMV seropositive and was one of the 289 seropositive cohort members. Each donor provided a peripheral blood sample, and peripheral blood mononuclear cells were used for TCR beta sequencing. Genomic DNA was extracted from the blood cell samples with the Qiagen DNeasy Blood Extraction Kit. The sequenced sample was PBMCs. The sequence was collected from a woman in her 40s in good health and CMV-seropositive.

The CDR3 amino acid sequence is: CASSYGTGREAFF. The bases are TGTGCCAGCAGCTACGGGACAGGGCGAGAAGCTTTCTTT. The chain links TRBV7-6 with TRBJ1-1, with TRBD1 identical over 9 junction bases. The CDR3, cysteine through phenylalanine, is 13 amino acids long. Only the CDR3 DNA is retained, 39 bases long and in frame from the first base. The germline V gene encodes CDR1 SGHVS and CDR2 FNYEAQ. V and J are trimmed by 4 bases and 8 bases, and the gene matches miss 5 bases of the junction.